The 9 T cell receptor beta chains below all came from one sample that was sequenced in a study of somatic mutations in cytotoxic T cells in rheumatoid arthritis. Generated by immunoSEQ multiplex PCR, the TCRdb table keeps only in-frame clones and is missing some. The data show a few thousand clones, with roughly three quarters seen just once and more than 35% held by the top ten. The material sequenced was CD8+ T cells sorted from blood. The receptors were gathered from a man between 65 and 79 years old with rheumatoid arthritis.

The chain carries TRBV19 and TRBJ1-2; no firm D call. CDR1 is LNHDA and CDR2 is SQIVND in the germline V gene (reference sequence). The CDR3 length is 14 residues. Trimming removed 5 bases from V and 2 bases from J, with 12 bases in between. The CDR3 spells CASSPGGRNYGYTF. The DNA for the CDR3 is TGTGCCAGTAGTCCCGGAGGCCGAAACTATGGCTACACCTTC.

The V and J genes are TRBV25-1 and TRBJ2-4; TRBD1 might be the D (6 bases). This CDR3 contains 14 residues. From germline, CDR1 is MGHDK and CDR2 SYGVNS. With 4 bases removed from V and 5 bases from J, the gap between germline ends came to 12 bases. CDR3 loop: CASSGGTLQNIQYF. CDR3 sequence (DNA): TGTGCCAGCAGTGGAGGGACACTTCAAAACATTCAGTACTTC.

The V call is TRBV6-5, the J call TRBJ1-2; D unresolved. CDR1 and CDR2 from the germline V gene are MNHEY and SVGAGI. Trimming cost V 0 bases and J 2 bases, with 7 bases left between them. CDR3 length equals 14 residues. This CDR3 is CASSYSATNYGYTF. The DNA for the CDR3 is TGTGCCAGCAGTTACTCGGCAACAAACTATGGCTACACCTTC.

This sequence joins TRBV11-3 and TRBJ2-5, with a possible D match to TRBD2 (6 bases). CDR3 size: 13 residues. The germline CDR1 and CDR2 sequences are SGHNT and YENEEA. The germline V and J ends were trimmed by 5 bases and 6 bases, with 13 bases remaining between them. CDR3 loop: CASSARETKTQYF. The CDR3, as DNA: TGTGCCAGCAGCGCCCGGGAGACGAAGACCCAGTACTTC.

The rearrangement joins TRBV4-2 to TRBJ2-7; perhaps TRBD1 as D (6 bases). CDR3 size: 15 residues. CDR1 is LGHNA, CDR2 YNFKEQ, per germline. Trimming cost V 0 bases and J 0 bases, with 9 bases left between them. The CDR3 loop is CASSQEGTSSYEQYF. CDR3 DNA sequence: TGTGCCAGCAGCCAAGAGGGGACAAGCTCCTACGAGCAGTACTTC.

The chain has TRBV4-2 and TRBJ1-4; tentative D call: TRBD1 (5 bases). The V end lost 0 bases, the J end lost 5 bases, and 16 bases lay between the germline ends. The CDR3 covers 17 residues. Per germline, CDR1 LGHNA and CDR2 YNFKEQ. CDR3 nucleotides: TGTGCCAGCAGCCAAGATAGGCAGGGAAGGGCCAATGAAAAACTGTTTTTT. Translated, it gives CASSQDRQGRANEKLFF.

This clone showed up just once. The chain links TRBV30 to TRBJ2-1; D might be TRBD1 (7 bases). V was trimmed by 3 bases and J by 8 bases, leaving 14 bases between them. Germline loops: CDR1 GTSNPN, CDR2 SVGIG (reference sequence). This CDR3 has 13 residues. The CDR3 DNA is TGTGCCTGGAGCAGGGGGGCCAAAGATGAGCAGTTCTTC. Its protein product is CAWSRGAKDEQFF.

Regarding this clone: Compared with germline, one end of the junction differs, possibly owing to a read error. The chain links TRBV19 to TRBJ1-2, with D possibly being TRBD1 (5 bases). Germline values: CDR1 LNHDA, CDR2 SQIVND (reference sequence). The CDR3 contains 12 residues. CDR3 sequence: CASSPAGPLQIF. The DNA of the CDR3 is TGTGCCAGTAGTCCCGCGGGACCCCTCCAGATCTTC. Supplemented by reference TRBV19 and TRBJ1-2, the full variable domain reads DGGITQSPKYLFRKEGQNVTLSCEQNLNHDAMYWYRQDPGQGLRLIYYSQIVNDFQKGDIAEGYSVSREKKESFPLTVTSAQKNPTAFYLCASSPAGPLQIFGSGTRLTVV.

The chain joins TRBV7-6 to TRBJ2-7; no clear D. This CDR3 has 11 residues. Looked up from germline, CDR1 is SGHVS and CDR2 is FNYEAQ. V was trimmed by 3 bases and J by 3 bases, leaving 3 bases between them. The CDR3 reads CASSLSYEQYF. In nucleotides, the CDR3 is TGTGCCAGCAGCTTGAGCTACGAGCAGTACTTC.